The 3 T cell receptor beta chains below all came from one sample that was sequenced in a study of post-analysis software for immune sequencing data. No cognate antigen is known for these TCRs. cDNA libraries of TCR beta carried unique molecular identifiers. MiXCR, run by TCRdb on the PCR reads, gives a single entry per CDR3 protein. The sample has 380,000 or so distinct CDR3 sequences, roughly 38% seen once. Study-level points and caveats: Controls had lower frequencies than patients of roughly five TRBV segments, which included TRBV5-6, TRBV5-1 and TRBV20-1.

Sequencing input: blood. The source is a girl aged 5-17 years with multiple sclerosis.

The rearrangement uses TRBV6-5 and TRBJ2-3; D is perhaps TRBD2 (6 bases). Germline CDR1 is MNHEY and CDR2 is SVGAGI. This CDR3 is 14 amino acids long. The ends were cut back, 2 bases at V and 1 base at J, with 7 bases in the middle. This CDR3 is CASSYAGRTDTQYF. The CDR3 nucleotides are TGTGCCAGCAGTTACGCGGGACGCACAGATACGCAGTATTTT.

The chain carries TRBV7-8 and TRBJ2-5, with D uncertain. The V and J ends lost 5 bases and 11 bases respectively, with 12 bases between them. From germline, CDR1 is SGHVS and CDR2 FQNEAQ. There are 11 residues in the CDR3. CDR3 in amino acids: CASSRSLEQYF. The CDR3 DNA follows: TGTGCCAGCAGCCGCTCCCTGGAGCAGTACTTC.

The rearrangement joins TRBV12-3 or TRBV12-4 to TRBJ1-5; TRBD1 agrees at 10 bases. Trimming took 6 bases from V and 2 from J; bases not matched to a gene: 4. This CDR3 is built from 15 residues. The CDR3 protein is CASRAGTGGNQPQHF. CDR3 bases: TGTGCCAGCAGGGCCGGGACAGGGGGCAATCAGCCCCAGCATTTT.